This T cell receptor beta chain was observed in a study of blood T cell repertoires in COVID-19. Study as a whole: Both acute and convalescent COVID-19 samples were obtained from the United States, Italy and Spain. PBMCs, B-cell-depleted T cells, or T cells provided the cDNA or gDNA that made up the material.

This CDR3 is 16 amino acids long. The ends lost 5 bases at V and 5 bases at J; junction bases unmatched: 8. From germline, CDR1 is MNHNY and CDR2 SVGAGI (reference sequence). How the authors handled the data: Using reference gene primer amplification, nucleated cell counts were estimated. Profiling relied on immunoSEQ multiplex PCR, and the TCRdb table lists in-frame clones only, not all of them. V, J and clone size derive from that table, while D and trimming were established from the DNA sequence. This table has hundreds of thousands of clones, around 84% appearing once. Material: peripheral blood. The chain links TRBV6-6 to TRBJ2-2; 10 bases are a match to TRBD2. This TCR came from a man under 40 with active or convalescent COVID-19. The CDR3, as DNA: TGTGCCAGCAGTAGCGGGGGGGCCTTTAGTACCGGGGAGCTGTTTTTT. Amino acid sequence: CASSSGGAFSTGELFF.